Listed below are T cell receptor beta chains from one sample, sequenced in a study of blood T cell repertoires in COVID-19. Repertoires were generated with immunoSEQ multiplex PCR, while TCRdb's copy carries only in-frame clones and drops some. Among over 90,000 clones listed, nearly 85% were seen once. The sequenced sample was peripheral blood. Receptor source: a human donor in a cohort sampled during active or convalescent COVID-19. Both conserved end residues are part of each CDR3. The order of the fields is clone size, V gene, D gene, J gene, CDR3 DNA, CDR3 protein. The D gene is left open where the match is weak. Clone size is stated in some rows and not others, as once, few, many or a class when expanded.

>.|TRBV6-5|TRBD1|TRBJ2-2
TGTGCCAGCAGTTACTCGAGGGGGCTTAGCACCGGGGAGCTGTTTTTT
CASSYSRGLSTGELFF
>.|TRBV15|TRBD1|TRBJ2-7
TGTGCCACCAGGAGGACAGGGGGGTTCGAGCAGTACTTC
CATRRTGGFEQYF
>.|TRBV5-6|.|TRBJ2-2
TGTGCCAGCAGCTTCGAGGCCGGGGAGCTGTTTTTT
CASSFEAGELFF
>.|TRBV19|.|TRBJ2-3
TGTGCCAGTAGTATACGAGTCACAGATACGCAGTATTTT
CASSIRVTDTQYF
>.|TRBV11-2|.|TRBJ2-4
TGTGCCAGCAGCCCGGGAGTGGACATTCAGTACTTC
CASSPGVDIQYF
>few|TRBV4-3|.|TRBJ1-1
TGCGCCAGCAGCCAGTCTCTGGGGGGGAACACTGAAGCTTTCTTT
CASSQSLGGNTEAFF
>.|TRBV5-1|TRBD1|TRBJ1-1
TGCGCCAGCAGCTCCCCGGGACAGGGGAGCACTGAAGCTTTCTTT
CASSSPGQGSTEAFF
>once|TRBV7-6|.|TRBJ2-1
TGTGCCAGCAGCTTAATGTCGCCAGGGACCTACAATGAGCAGTTCTTC
CASSLMSPGTYNEQFF
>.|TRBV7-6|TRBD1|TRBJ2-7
TGTGCCAGCAGCTTAGTAGGACAGGGACCGTCCTACGAGCAGTACTTC
CASSLVGQGPSYEQYF
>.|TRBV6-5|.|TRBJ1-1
TGTGCCAGCAGTTACCTCCCGGGGGGGAACACTGAAGCTTTCTTT
CASSYLPGGNTEAFF
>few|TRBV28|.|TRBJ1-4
TGTGCCAGCAGAATAATAAAACTGTTTTTT
CASRIIKLFF
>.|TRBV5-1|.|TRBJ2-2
TGCGCCAGCATGGCCCCGAACACCGGGGAGCTGTTTTTT
CASMAPNTGELFF
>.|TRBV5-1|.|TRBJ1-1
TGCGCCAGCAGCTCGGGTCCGGGGGGGAACACTGAAGCTTTCTTT
CASSSGPGGNTEAFF
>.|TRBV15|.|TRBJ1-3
TGTGCCACCAGCAGAGTAGCGGGCCTGGGATCTAGAAACACCATATATTTT
CATSRVAGLGSRNTIYF
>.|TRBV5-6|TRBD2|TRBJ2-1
TGTGCCAGCAGCCGGTTGGTCGGTCGCAGCAATAGCGGGCATGAGCAGTTCTTC
CASSRLVGRSNSGHEQFF
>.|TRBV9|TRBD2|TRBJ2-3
TGTGCCAGCAGCGTGGGGGGGAGCACAGATACGCAGTATTTT
CASSVGGSTDTQYF
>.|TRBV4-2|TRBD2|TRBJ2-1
TGTGCCAGCAGCCCGAGGGCTAGCGGGGGTCTCTCCTACAATGAGCAGTTCTTC
CASSPRASGGLSYNEQFF
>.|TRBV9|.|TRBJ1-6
TGTGCCAGCAGCGTCTCCTTCAGGGTAACCTATAATTCACCCCTCCACTTT
CASSVSFRVTYNSPLHF
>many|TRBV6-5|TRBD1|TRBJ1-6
TGTGCCGCTCGACAGGGAGATTCACCCCTCCACTTT
CAARQGDSPLHF
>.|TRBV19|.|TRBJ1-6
TGTGCCAGTAGGGGCACCGACGGGATACCAAGATCACCCCTCCACTTT
CASRGTDGIPRSPLHF
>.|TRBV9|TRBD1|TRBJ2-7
TGTGCCAGCAGCGTGGACCCGGGACAGGTGTCCTACGAGCAGTACTTC
CASSVDPGQVSYEQYF
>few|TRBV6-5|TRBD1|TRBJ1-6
TGTGCCAGCAGCCTGCAACAGGGGGGTGGGGCCCTCCACTTT
CASSLQQGGGALHF
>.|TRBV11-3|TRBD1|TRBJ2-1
TGTGCCAGCAGCTTACAGGGGGCGAATGAGCAGTTCTTC
CASSLQGANEQFF
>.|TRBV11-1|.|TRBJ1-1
TGTGCCAGCAGCTTAGGCGGAGGCCGGTTTGAAGCTTTCTTT
CASSLGGGRFEAFF
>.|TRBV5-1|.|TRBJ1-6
TGCGCCAGCAGCTTGGAAGGGGCGAATTCACCCCTCCACTTT
CASSLEGANSPLHF
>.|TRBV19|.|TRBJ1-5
TGTGCCAGTAGTATTCCGGATCAGCCCCAGCATTTT
CASSIPDQPQHF
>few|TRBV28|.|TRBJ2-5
TGTGCCAGCAGTTTACGGACATCATATGGAGAGACCCAGTACTTC
CASSLRTSYGETQYF
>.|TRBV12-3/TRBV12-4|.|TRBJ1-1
TGTGCCAGCAGTTTAGGCCGGGACATCGAAGCTTTCTTT
CASSLGRDIEAFF
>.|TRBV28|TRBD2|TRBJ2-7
TGTGCCAGCAGTTTTTCTAGCGGGGGAAGGTACGAGCAGTACTTC
CASSFSSGGRYEQYF
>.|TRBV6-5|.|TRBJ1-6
TGTGCCAGCAGTTACAAACTATCGGGTTCACCCCTCCACTTT
CASSYKLSGSPLHF
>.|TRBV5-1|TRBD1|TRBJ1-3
TGCGCCAGCAGCTTTGGACAGGGGGCCGACACCATATATTTT
CASSFGQGADTIYF
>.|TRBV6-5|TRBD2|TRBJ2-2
TGTGCCAGTCAAAAAAGCGGGGGAACCGGGGAGCTGTTTTTT
CASQKSGGTGELFF
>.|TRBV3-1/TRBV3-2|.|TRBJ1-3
TGTGCCAGCAGCCTGGGACACGCTAATCTCCGGAACACCATATATTTT
CASSLGHANLRNTIYF
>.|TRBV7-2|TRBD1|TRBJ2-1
TGTGCCAGCAGCTCAGCGGACAGGGCGGGCAATGAGCAGTTCTTC
CASSSADRAGNEQFF
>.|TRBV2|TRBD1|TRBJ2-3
TGTGCCAGCAGTGGGGACAGGAGAGATACGCAGTATTTT
CASSGDRRDTQYF
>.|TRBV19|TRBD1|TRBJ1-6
TGTGCCAGTAGTAGTTGGAACAGGGGCTCGAGCTCCTATAATTCACCCCTCCACTTT
CASSSWNRGSSSYNSPLHF
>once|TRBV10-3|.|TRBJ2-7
TGTGCCATCAGTGAGTCGTTATCCTACGAGCAGTACTTC
CAISESLSYEQYF
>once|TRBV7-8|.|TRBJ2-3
TGTGCCAGCAGCCCCCCGCGAGGATATACGCAGTATTTT
CASSPPRGYTQYF
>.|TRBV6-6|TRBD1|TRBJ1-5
TGTGCCAGCAGTTACGAGGGGGCTACTCAGCCCCAGCATTTT
CASSYEGATQPQHF
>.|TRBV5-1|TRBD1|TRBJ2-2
TGCGCCAGCAGCTTGGCGGGGACAGATAACACCGGGGAGCTGTTTTTT
CASSLAGTDNTGELFF